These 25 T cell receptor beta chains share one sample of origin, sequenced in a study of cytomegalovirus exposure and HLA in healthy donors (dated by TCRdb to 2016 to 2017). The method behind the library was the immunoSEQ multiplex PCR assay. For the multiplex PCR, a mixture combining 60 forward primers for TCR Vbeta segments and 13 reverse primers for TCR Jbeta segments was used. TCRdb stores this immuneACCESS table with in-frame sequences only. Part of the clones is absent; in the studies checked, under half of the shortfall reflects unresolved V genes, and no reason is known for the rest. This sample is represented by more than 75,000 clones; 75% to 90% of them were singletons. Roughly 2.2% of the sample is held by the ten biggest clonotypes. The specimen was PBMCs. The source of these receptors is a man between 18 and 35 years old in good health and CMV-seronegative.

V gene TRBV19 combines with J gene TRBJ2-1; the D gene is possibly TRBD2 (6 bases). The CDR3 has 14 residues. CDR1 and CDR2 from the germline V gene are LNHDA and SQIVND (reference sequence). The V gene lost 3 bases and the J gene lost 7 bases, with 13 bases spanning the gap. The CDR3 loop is CASSIEGTPNEQFF. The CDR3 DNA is TGTGCCAGTAGTATTGAAGGGACTCCGAATGAGCAGTTCTTC.

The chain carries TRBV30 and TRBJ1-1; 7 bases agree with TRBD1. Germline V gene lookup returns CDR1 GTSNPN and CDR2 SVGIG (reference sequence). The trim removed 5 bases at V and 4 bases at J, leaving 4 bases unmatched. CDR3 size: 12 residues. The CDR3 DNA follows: TGTGCCTGGGACAGGGCGGTCACTGAAGCTTTCTTT. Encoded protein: CAWDRAVTEAFF.

The CDR3 nucleotides are TGTGCCAGCAGTGCGGGACTAGGCTACAATGAGCAGTTCTTC. Residues: CASSAGLGYNEQFF. This chain uses TRBV2 with TRBJ2-1; 8 bases match TRBD2. V lost 4 bases to trimming and J lost 3 bases; unmatched junction nucleotides: 2. The CDR3 runs to 14 residues. Germline lookup yields CDR1 SNHLY and CDR2 FYNNEI.

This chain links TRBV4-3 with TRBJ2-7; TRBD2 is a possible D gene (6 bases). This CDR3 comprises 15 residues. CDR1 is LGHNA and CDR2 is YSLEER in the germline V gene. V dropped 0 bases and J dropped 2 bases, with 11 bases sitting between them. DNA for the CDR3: TGCGCCAGCAGCCAAGAGTTGGGGGGACCCTACGAGCAGTACTTC. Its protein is CASSQELGGPYEQYF.

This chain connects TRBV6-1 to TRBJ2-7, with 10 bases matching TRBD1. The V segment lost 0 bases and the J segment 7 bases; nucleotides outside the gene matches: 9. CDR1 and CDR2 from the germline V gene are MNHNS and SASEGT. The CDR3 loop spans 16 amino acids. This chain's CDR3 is CASSEAPGQGVGEQYF. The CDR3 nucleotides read TGTGCCAGCAGTGAAGCGCCTGGACAGGGGGTTGGGGAGCAGTACTTC.

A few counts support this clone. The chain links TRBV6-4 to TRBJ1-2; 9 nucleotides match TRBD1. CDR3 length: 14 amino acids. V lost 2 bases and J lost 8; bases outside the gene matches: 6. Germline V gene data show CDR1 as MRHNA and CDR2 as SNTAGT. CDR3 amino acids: CASSDGQGIDGYTF. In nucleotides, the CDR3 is TGTGCCAGCAGTGACGGACAGGGGATAGACGGCTACACCTTC.

The CDR3: CASSVGGSTEAFF. The CDR3 DNA sequence: TGTGCCAGCAGCGTAGGAGGAAGCACTGAAGCTTTCTTT. The chain carries TRBV9 and TRBJ1-1; D is uncertain. V lost 0 bases and J lost 4, with 7 bases in between. The CDR3 loop spans 13 amino acids. Germline CDR1 SGDLS, CDR2 YYNGEE.

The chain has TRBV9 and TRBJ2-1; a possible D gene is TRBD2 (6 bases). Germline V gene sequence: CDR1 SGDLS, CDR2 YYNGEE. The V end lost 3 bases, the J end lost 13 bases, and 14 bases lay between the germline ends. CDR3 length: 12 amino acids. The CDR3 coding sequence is TGTGCCAGCAGCGGGGCTAGCGCTGTTCAGTTCTTC. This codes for CASSGASAVQFF.

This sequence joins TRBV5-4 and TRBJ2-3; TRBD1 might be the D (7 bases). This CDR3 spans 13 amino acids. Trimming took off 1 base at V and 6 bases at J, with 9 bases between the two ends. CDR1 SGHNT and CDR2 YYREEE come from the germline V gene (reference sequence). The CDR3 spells CASSLPGGDTQYF. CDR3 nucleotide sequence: TGTGCCAGCAGCTTGCCAGGGGGGGATACGCAGTATTTT.

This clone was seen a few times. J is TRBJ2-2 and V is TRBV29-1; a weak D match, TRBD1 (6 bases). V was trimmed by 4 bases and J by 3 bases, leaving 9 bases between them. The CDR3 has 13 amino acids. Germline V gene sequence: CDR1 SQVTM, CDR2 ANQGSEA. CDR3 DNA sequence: TGCAGCGTTGGGACAGAGTACACCGGGGAGCTGTTTTTT. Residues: CSVGTEYTGELFF.

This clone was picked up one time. This CDR3 is CASTTTRPHRSGANVLTF. CDR3 bases: TGTGCCAGCACCACGACTAGACCCCACCGCTCTGGGGCCAACGTCCTGACTTTC. This chain links TRBV28 with TRBJ2-6; tentatively, D is TRBD2 (6 bases). The CDR3 contains 18 residues. Deletions cut 7 bases from V and 0 bases from J, with 19 bases between. CDR1 and CDR2 (germline): MDHEN, SYDVKM.

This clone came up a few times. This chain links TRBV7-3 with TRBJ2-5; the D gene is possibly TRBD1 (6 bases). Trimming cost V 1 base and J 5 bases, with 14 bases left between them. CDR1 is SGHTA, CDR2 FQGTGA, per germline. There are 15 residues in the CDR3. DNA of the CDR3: TGTGCCAGCAGCTTAAAAGGTTTGGGGGCTGAGACCCAGTACTTC. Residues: CASSLKGLGAETQYF. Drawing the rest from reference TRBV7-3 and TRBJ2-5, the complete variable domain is GAGVSQTPSNKVTEKGKYVELRCDPISGHTALYWYRQSLGQGPEFLIYFQGTGAADDSGLPNDRFFAVRPEGSVSTLKIQRTERGDSAVYLCASSLKGLGAETQYFGPGTRLLVL.

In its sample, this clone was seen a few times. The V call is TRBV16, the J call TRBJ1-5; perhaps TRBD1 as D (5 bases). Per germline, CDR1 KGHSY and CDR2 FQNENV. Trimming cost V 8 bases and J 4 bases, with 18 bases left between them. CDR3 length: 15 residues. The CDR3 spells CASLTRAMENQPQHF. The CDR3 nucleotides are TGTGCCAGCCTGACCAGGGCCATGGAAAATCAGCCCCAGCATTTT. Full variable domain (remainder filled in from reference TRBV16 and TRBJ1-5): GEEVAQTPKHLVRGEGQKAKLYCAPIKGHSYVFWYQQVLKNEFKFLISFQNENVFDETGMPKERFSAKCLPNSPCSLEIQATKLEDSAVYFCASLTRAMENQPQHFGDGTRLSIL.

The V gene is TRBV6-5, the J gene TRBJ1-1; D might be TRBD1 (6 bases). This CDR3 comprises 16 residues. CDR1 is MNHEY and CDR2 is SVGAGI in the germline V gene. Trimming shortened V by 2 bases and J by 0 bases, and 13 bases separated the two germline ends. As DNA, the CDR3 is TGTGCCAGCAGTTACAACGGAGGACAGTTGAACACTGAAGCTTTCTTT. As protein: CASSYNGGQLNTEAFF.

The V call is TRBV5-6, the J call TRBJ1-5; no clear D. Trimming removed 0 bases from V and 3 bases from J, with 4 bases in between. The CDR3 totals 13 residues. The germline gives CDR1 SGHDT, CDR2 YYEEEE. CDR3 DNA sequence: TGTGCCAGCAGCTTGGGTCACAATCAGCCCCAGCATTTT. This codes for CASSLGHNQPQHF.

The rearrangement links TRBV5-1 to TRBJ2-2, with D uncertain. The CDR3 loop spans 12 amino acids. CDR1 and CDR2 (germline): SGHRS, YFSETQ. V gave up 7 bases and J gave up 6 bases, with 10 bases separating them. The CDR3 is CASALSSGELFF. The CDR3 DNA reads TGCGCCAGCGCACTAAGCTCCGGGGAGCTGTTTTTT.

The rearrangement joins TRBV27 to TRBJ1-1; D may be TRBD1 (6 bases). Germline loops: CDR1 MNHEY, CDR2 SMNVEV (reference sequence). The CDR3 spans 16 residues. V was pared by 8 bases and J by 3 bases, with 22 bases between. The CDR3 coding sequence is TGTGCCAGCTCCACACAGGGAAGTGTCCGGCACACTGAAGCTTTCTTT. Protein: CASSTQGSVRHTEAFF.

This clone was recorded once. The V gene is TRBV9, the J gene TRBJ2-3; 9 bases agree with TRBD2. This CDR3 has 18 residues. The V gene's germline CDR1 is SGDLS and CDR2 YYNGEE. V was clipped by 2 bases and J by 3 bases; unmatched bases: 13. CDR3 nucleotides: TGTGCCAGCAGCGTCCCCTCTAGCGCGGGAGGGCCGACAGATACGCAGTATTTT. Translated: CASSVPSSAGGPTDTQYF.

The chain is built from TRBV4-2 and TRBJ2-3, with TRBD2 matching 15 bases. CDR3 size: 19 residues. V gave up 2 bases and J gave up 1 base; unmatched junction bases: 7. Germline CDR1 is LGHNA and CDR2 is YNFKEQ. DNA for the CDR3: TGTGCCAGCAGCCAAAAGGGACTAGCGGGAGGCATGGGCACAGATACGCAGTATTTT. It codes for CASSQKGLAGGMGTDTQYF.

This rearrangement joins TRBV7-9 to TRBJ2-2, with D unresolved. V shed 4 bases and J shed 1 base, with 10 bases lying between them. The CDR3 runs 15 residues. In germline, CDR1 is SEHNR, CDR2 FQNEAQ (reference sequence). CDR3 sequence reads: CASSSLVWNTGELFF. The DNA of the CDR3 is TGTGCCAGCAGCTCCTTAGTTTGGAACACCGGGGAGCTGTTTTTT.

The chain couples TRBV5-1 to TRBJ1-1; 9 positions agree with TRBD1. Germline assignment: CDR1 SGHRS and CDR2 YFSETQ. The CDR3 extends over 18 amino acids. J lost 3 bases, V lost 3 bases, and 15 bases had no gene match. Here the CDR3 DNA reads TGCGCCAGCAGCTCAGAGCCGGGACAGGGATTGAGAGACACTGAAGCTTTCTTT. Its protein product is CASSSEPGQGLRDTEAFF.

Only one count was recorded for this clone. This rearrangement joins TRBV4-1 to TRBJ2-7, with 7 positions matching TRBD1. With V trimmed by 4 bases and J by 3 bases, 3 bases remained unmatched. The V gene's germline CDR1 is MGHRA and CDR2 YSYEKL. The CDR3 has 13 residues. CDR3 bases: TGCGCCAGCAGCCCGGGACAGAGCTACGAGCAGTACTTC. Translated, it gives CASSPGQSYEQYF.

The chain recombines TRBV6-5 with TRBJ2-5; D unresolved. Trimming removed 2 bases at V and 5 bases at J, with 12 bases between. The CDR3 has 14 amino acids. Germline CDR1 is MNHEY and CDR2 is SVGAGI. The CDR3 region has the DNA TGTGCCAGCAGTTACGCGACACGGTGGGAGACCCAGTACTTC. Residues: CASSYATRWETQYF.

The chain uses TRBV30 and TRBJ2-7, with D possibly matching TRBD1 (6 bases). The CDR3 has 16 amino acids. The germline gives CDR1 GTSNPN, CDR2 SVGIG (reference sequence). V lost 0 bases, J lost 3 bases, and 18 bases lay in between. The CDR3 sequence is CAWSVRPSGACYEQYF. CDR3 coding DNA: TGTGCCTGGAGTGTAAGGCCCTCAGGGGCTTGCTACGAGCAGTACTTC.

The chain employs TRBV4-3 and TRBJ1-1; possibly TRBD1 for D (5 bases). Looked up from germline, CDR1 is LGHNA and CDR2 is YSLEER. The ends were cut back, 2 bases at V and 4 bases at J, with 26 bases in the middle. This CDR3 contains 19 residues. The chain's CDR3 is CASSQLRRQGGDFGTEAFF. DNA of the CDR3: TGCGCCAGCAGCCAACTCCGACGTCAGGGTGGGGACTTTGGCACTGAAGCTTTCTTT.